This note documents a single TCR beta chain sequence. Clones were read by immunoSEQ multiplex PCR, and TCRdb kept only the in-frame ones, dropping some. The repertoire holds nearly 1,000,000 clones, with about 80% as singletons. The data stem from a study of shared clonotypes between healthy human individuals. Trimming shortened V by 0 bases and J by 4 bases, and 9 bases separated the two germline ends. Germline-derived CDR1 and CDR2 are SGHRS and YFSETQ. CDR3 size: 14 residues. This rearrangement joins TRBV5-1 to TRBJ2-3, with a weak D call TRBD2 (5 bases). Sequencing was performed on memory CD4+ T cells sorted from blood. Indicated subset: CD45RA-negative fraction. This clonotype was obtained from a man younger than 35 in good health. The CDR3 sequence: CASSLVGSADTQYF. CDR3 bases: TGCGCCAGCAGCTTGGTTGGTAGCGCAGATACGCAGTATTTT.